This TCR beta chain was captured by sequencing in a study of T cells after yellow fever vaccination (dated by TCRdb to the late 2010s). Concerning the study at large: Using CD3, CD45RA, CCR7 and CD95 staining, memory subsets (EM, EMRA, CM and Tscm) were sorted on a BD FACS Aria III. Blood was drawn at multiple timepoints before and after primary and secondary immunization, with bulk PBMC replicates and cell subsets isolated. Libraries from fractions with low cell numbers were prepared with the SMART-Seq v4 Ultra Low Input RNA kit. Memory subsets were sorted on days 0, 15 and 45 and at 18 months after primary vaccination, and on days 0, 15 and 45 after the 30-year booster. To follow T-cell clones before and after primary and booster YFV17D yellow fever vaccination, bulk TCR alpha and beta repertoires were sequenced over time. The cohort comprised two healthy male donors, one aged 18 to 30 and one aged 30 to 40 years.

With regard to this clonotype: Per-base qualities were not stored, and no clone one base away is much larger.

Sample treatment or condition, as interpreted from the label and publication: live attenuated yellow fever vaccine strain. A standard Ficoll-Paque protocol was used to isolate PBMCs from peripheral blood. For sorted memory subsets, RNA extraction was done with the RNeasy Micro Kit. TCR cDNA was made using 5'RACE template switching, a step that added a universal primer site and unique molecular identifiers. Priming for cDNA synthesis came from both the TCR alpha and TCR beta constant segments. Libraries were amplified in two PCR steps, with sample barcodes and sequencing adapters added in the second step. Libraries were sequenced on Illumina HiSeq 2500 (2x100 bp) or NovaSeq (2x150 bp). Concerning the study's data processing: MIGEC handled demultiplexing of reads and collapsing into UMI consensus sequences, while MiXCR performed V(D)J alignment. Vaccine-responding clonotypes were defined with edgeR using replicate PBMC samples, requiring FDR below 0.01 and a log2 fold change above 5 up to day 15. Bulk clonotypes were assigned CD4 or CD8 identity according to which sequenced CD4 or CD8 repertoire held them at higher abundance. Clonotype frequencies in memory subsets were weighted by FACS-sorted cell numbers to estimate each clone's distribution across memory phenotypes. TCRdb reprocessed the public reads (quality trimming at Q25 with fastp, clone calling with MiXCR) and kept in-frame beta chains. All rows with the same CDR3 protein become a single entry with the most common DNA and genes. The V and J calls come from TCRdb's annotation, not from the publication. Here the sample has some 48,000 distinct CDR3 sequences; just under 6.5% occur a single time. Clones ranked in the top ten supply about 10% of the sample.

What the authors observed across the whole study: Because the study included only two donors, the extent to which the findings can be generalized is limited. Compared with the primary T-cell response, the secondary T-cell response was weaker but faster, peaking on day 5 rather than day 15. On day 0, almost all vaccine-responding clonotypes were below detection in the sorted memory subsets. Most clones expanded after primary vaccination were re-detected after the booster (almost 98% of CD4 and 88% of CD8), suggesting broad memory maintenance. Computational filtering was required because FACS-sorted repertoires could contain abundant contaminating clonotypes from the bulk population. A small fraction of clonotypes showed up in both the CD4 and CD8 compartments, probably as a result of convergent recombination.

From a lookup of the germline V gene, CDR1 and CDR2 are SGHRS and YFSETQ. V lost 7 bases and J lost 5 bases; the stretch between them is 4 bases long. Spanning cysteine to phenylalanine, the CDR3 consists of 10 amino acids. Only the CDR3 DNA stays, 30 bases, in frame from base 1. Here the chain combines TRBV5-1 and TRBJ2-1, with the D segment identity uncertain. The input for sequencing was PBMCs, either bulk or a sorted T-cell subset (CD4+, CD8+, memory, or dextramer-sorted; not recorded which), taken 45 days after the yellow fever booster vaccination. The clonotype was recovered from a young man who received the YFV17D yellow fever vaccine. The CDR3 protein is CASGNNEQFF. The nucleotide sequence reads TGCGCCAGCGGAAACAATGAGCAGTTCTTC.